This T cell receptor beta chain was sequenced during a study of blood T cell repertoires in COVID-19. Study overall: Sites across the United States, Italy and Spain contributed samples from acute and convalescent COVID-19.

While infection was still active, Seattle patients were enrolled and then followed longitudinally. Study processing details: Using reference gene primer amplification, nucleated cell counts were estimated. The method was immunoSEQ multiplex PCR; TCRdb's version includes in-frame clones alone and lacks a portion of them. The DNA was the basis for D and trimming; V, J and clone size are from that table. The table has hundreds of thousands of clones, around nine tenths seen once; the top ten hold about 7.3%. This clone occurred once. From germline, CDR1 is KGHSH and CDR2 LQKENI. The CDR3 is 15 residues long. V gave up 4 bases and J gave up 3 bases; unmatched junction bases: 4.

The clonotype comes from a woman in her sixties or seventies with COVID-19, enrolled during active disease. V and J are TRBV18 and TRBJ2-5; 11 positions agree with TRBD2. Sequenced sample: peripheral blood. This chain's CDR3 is CASSRGLAGEETQYF. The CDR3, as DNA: TGTGCCAGCTCACGCGGACTAGCGGGTGAAGAGACCCAGTACTTC.